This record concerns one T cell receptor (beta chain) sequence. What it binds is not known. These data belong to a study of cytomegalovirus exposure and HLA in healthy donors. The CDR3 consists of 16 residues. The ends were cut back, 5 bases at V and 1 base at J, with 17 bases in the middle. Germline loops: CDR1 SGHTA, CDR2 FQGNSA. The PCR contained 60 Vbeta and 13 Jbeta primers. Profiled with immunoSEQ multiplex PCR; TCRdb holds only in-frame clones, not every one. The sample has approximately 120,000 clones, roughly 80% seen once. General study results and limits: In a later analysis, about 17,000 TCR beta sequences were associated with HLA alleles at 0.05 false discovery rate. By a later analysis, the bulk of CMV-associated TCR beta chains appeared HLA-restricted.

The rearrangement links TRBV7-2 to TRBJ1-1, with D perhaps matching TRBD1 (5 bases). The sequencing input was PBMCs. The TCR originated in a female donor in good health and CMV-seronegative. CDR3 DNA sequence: TGTGCCAGCAGCCCGAGGGGCGGCGGGACGAACACTGAAGCTTTCTTT. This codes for CASSPRGGGTNTEAFF.